Listed below are T cell receptor beta chains from one sample, sequenced in a study of T cells in localized non-small cell lung cancer. Clones were sequenced by immunoSEQ multiplex PCR, and TCRdb holds only the in-frame ones, with some missing. The sample holds about 31,000 clones, roughly nine tenths seen once. The specimen comprised peripheral blood, sampled before any cancer treatment. Source of these receptors: a woman aged 40 to 75 with stage I lung adenocarcinoma. CDR3s include the opening cysteine and the closing phenylalanine or tryptophan. The D gene is left open where the match is weak. Clone size is not always given. Where it is, it says once, few, many or a class for expanded clones.

D: TRBD2
length: 18
size: -
J: TRBJ2-5
V: TRBV4-1
CDR3: CASSQDPRAGGPFEEQYF
DNA: TGCGCCAGCAGCCAAGACCCTAGGGCGGGAGGGCCTTTTGAAGAGCAGTACTTC

D: TRBD2
length: 14
size: -
J: TRBJ2-1
V: TRBV19
CDR3: CASGIAGVVNEQFF
DNA: TGTGCCAGTGGGATAGCGGGAGTAGTTAATGAGCAGTTCTTC

D: TRBD1
length: 14
size: -
J: TRBJ2-2
V: TRBV28
CDR3: CASVGTGYTGELFF
DNA: TGTGCCAGCGTGGGGACAGGGTACACCGGGGAGCTGTTTTTT

D: -
length: 11
size: once
J: TRBJ2-7
V: TRBV19
CDR3: CASTNSYEQYF
DNA: TGTGCCAGTACCAATTCCTACGAGCAGTACTTC

D: -
length: 17
size: once
J: TRBJ1-1
V: TRBV27
CDR3: CASRAFRGVGGNTEAFF
DNA: TGTGCCAGCAGGGCGTTCCGTGGGGTAGGAGGGAACACTGAAGCTTTCTTT

D: -
length: 13
size: -
J: TRBJ2-7
V: TRBV7-9
CDR3: CASSLAASDEQYF
DNA: TGTGCCAGCAGCTTAGCGGCTAGCGACGAGCAGTACTTC

D: -
length: 15
size: -
J: TRBJ2-1
V: TRBV4-2
CDR3: CASSQWESRGNEQFF
DNA: TGTGCCAGCAGCCAGTGGGAGTCACGCGGTAATGAGCAGTTCTTC

D: TRBD1
length: 15
size: -
J: TRBJ2-1
V: TRBV27
CDR3: CASSFSGGSYNEQFF
DNA: TGTGCCAGCAGTTTCTCAGGGGGCTCCTACAATGAGCAGTTCTTC

D: -
length: 12
size: -
J: TRBJ2-3
V: TRBV28
CDR3: CASHTGTDTQYF
DNA: TGTGCCAGCCATACGGGGACAGATACGCAGTATTTT

D: -
length: 13
size: -
J: TRBJ2-3
V: TRBV9
CDR3: CASSGRVSDTQYF
DNA: TGTGCCAGCAGCGGCAGGGTTTCGGATACGCAGTATTTT

D: -
length: 11
size: -
J: TRBJ1-5
V: TRBV28
CDR3: CASTRGEPQHF
DNA: TGTGCCAGCACACGGGGGGAGCCCCAGCATTTT

D: TRBD1
length: 14
size: -
J: TRBJ2-1
V: TRBV5-1
CDR3: CASSFTQGNNEQFF
DNA: TGCGCCAGCAGCTTTACACAGGGGAATAATGAGCAGTTCTTC

D: -
length: 13
size: -
J: TRBJ2-2
V: TRBV5-1
CDR3: CASSLQNTGELFF
DNA: TGCGCCAGCAGCTTACAGAACACCGGGGAGCTGTTTTTT

D: -
length: 13
size: -
J: TRBJ2-5
V: TRBV7-7
CDR3: CASSLAPQETQYF
DNA: TGTGCTAGCAGCTTAGCTCCCCAAGAGACCCAGTACTTC

D: -
length: 14
size: -
J: TRBJ1-4
V: TRBV30
CDR3: CAWRPRGQDEKLFF
DNA: TGTGCCTGGAGGCCCCGGGGGCAGGATGAAAAACTGTTTTTT

D: -
length: 14
size: -
J: TRBJ2-1
V: TRBV27
CDR3: CASSPEELYNEQFF
DNA: TGTGCCAGCAGTCCCGAGGAGCTATACAATGAGCAGTTCTTC

D: -
length: 13
size: -
J: TRBJ1-1
V: TRBV19
CDR3: CACRPLGNTEAFF
DNA: TGTGCCTGCCGCCCCCTCGGGAACACTGAAGCTTTCTTT

D: -
length: 15
size: few
J: TRBJ2-2
V: TRBV7-2
CDR3: CASSSWTENTGELFF
DNA: TGTGCCAGCAGCTCTTGGACTGAGAACACCGGGGAGCTGTTTTTT

D: -
length: 14
size: -
J: TRBJ1-1
V: TRBV14
CDR3: CASSRWDSYTEAFF
DNA: TGTGCCAGCAGCCGTTGGGATTCCTACACTGAAGCTTTCTTT

D: -
length: 13
size: -
J: TRBJ1-5
V: TRBV10-1
CDR3: CASSPGSNQPQHF
DNA: TGCGCCAGCAGTCCTGGGAGCAATCAGCCCCAGCATTTT

D: -
length: 15
size: -
J: TRBJ2-5
V: TRBV5-4
CDR3: CASSEGGGRGETQYF
DNA: TGTGCCAGCAGCGAGGGGGGCGGGAGAGGAGAGACCCAGTACTTC

D: TRBD1
length: 13
size: -
J: TRBJ1-5
V: TRBV2
CDR3: CASQGQWNQPQHF
DNA: TGTGCCAGCCAGGGACAGTGGAATCAGCCCCAGCATTTT

D: -
length: 13
size: -
J: TRBJ2-4
V: TRBV9
CDR3: CASSVASGSFQYF
DNA: TGTGCCAGCAGCGTAGCTTCTGGCAGTTTTCAGTACTTC

D: TRBD2
length: 17
size: -
J: TRBJ2-3
V: TRBV5-1
CDR3: CASSLLAGGPSTDTQYF
DNA: TGCGCCAGCAGCTTGTTAGCGGGGGGGCCAAGCACAGATACGCAGTATTTT

D: TRBD1
length: 15
size: -
J: TRBJ1-6
V: TRBV6-5
CDR3: CASSYQGTGGSPLHF
DNA: TGTGCCAGCAGTTACCAAGGGACAGGGGGGTCACCCCTCCACTTT

D: -
length: 13
size: -
J: TRBJ1-3
V: TRBV11-2
CDR3: CASSPFSGNTIYF
DNA: TGTGCCAGCAGCCCTTTCTCTGGAAACACCATATATTTT

D: TRBD1
length: 15
size: -
J: TRBJ2-2
V: TRBV5-1
CDR3: CASSLGQGDTGELFF
DNA: TGCGCCAGCAGCTTGGGACAGGGGGACACCGGGGAGCTGTTTTTT

D: -
length: 17
size: -
J: TRBJ2-5
V: TRBV7-8
CDR3: CASSLEGDSYLQETQYF
DNA: TGTGCCAGCAGCTTAGAAGGGGACTCCTACCTCCAAGAGACCCAGTACTTC

D: -
length: 14
size: -
J: TRBJ2-5
V: TRBV30
CDR3: CAWSVQRTQETQYF
DNA: TGTGCCTGGAGTGTACAACGGACCCAAGAGACCCAGTACTTC

D: -
length: 16
size: -
J: TRBJ1-5
V: TRBV5-8
CDR3: CASSLRRGRRNQPQHF
DNA: TGTGCCAGCAGCTTAAGGAGGGGCAGACGGAATCAGCCCCAGCATTTT

D: -
length: 15
size: -
J: TRBJ1-4
V: TRBV6-1
CDR3: CASSESGTPDEKLFF
DNA: TGTGCCAGCAGTGAATCCGGGACACCTGATGAAAAACTGTTTTTT

D: TRBD1
length: 16
size: -
J: TRBJ2-7
V: TRBV7-9
CDR3: CASSFPRGDRVREQYF
DNA: TGTGCCAGCAGCTTTCCCCGGGGGGACAGGGTTCGCGAGCAGTACTTC

D: -
length: 12
size: once
J: TRBJ2-1
V: TRBV4-2
CDR3: CASSLTSLEQFF
DNA: TGTGCCAGCAGCCTCACTAGTCTTGAGCAGTTCTTC

D: -
length: 15
size: -
J: TRBJ2-5
V: TRBV9
CDR3: CASSVGGEPQETQYF
DNA: TGTGCCAGCAGCGTTGGAGGGGAGCCCCAAGAGACCCAGTACTTC

D: -
length: 11
size: -
J: TRBJ1-2
V: TRBV28
CDR3: CASSFKGGYTF
DNA: TGTGCCAGCAGTTTCAAGGGTGGCTACACCTTC

D: TRBD1
length: 14
size: few
J: TRBJ1-2
V: TRBV2
CDR3: CASSGQGGNYGYTF
DNA: TGTGCCAGCAGTGGGCAGGGGGGTAACTATGGCTACACCTTC

D: TRBD1
length: 15
size: -
J: TRBJ1-4
V: TRBV4-3
CDR3: CASSQVPGQYEKLFF
DNA: TGCGCCAGCAGCCAAGTCCCGGGACAGTATGAAAAACTGTTTTTT

D: -
length: 14
size: -
J: TRBJ2-7
V: TRBV7-2
CDR3: CASSLFGNSYEQYF
DNA: TGTGCCAGCAGCTTATTTGGCAACTCCTACGAGCAGTACTTC

D: TRBD1
length: 12
size: few
J: TRBJ1-2
V: TRBV29-1
CDR3: CSGRQGNYGYTF
DNA: TGCAGCGGCCGACAGGGGAACTATGGCTACACCTTC

D: -
length: 16
size: -
J: TRBJ2-1
V: TRBV6-4
CDR3: CASSVPRERQDNEQFF
DNA: TGTGCCAGCAGTGTCCCCAGGGAGAGACAGGACAATGAGCAGTTCTTC

D: -
length: 16
size: once
J: TRBJ2-6
V: TRBV5-6
CDR3: CASSSDTLSGANVLTF
DNA: TGTGCCAGCAGCTCTGACACCCTCTCTGGGGCCAACGTCCTGACTTTC

D: -
length: 11
size: -
J: TRBJ2-7
V: TRBV30
CDR3: CAWSVKDEQYF
DNA: TGTGCCTGGAGTGTTAAGGACGAGCAGTACTTC

D: TRBD2
length: 16
size: -
J: TRBJ2-7
V: TRBV2
CDR3: CASRAAWSGGTYEQYF
DNA: TGTGCCAGCAGGGCAGCCTGGAGCGGGGGAACCTACGAGCAGTACTTC

D: -
length: 12
size: few
J: TRBJ1-1
V: TRBV19
CDR3: CASSISGAEAFF
DNA: TGTGCCAGTAGTATTTCGGGGGCCGAAGCTTTCTTT

D: -
length: 15
size: few
J: TRBJ1-6
V: TRBV28
CDR3: CATSGQRVNNSPLHF
DNA: TGTGCCACCTCCGGGCAGAGAGTCAATAATTCACCCCTCCACTTT

D: TRBD2
length: 13
size: -
J: TRBJ2-1
V: TRBV11-2
CDR3: CASSPTNAGEEFF
DNA: TGTGCCAGCAGCCCTACCAATGCGGGGGAAGAGTTCTTC

D: -
length: 14
size: -
J: TRBJ1-1
V: TRBV30
CDR3: CAWSRSLPNTEAFF
DNA: TGTGCCTGGAGTAGGTCCTTGCCGAACACTGAAGCTTTCTTT

D: TRBD1
length: 15
size: -
J: TRBJ1-2
V: TRBV25-1
CDR3: CASSEPDRDGYGYTF
DNA: TGTGCCAGCAGTGAACCCGACAGGGACGGCTATGGCTACACCTTC

D: -
length: 13
size: -
J: TRBJ2-3
V: TRBV19
CDR3: CASSIGSGDTQYF
DNA: TGTGCCAGTAGTATTGGAAGCGGAGATACGCAGTATTTT

D: TRBD1
length: 15
size: -
J: TRBJ2-1
V: TRBV7-2
CDR3: CASSLQGAEYNEQFF
DNA: TGTGCCAGCAGCCTTCAGGGGGCGGAATACAATGAGCAGTTCTTC

D: -
length: 15
size: -
J: TRBJ2-2
V: TRBV5-4
CDR3: CASSLGRMRTGELFF
DNA: TGTGCCAGCAGCTTGGGCAGGATGAGAACCGGGGAGCTGTTTTTT

D: TRBD1
length: 13
size: -
J: TRBJ1-5
V: TRBV14
CDR3: CASSGTGGEPQHF
DNA: TGTGCCAGCAGTGGAACAGGGGGTGAGCCCCAGCATTTT

D: -
length: 15
size: -
J: TRBJ1-1
V: TRBV29-1
CDR3: CSVEDPQGTNTEAFF
DNA: TGCAGCGTTGAAGATCCCCAGGGAACGAACACTGAAGCTTTCTTT

D: -
length: 16
size: -
J: TRBJ1-1
V: TRBV19
CDR3: CASSRSPQGRTTEAFF
DNA: TGTGCCAGTAGTAGGTCCCCCCAGGGACGGACCACTGAAGCTTTCTTT

D: -
length: 13
size: -
J: TRBJ1-2
V: TRBV5-4
CDR3: CASTQQGEYGYTF
DNA: TGTGCCAGCACCCAACAGGGCGAATATGGCTACACCTTC

D: TRBD1
length: 14
size: -
J: TRBJ2-7
V: TRBV6-5
CDR3: CATRFGQGTYEQYF
DNA: TGTGCCACCCGGTTTGGACAGGGGACCTACGAGCAGTACTTC